The T cell receptor (beta chain) under discussion was sequenced for a study of Ad26.COV2.S vaccination and SARS-CoV-2 variants. Study outcomes and limitations: Substantial breadth was reportedly displayed by spike-specific CD8+ and CD4+ T cell responses after vaccination. There was a possibility that the TCR breadth and depth analyses underestimated total T cell responses. It was found that vaccine and placebo recipients had similar non-spike TCR breadth.

Worth noting for this clone: Its antigen is unknown.

Treatment in this sample: 15 to 20 received Ad26.COV2.S at low or high dose, single or two shots; about 5 received placebo; per-sample allocation not given. Samples analyzed were those drawn on day 63 after the first vaccine or placebo injection. The donor's status was that of an adult aged 18-55 years in Boston. Clones were sequenced by immunoSEQ multiplex PCR, and TCRdb holds only the in-frame ones, with some missing. The table has about 350,000 clones, roughly 85% seen once. This CDR3 has 13 amino acids. V was clipped by 5 bases and J by 8 bases, with 13 bases between them. Looked up from germline, CDR1 is LNHDA and CDR2 is SQIVND (reference sequence).

This receptor was obtained from a person between 18 and 60 years old who received the Ad26.COV2.S COVID-19 vaccine or a placebo. Sequenced here: peripheral blood, sampled in a trial of Ad26.COV2.S vaccine versus placebo. V is TRBV19 and J is TRBJ1-5; no reliable D call. CDR3 amino acids: CASSSSGRKPQHF. CDR3 nucleotides: TGTGCCAGTAGTTCTTCAGGTAGGAAGCCCCAGCATTTT.